The entry that follows covers one TCR beta chain sequence. These data come from a study of blood T cell repertoires in COVID-19. As for the study in general: PBMCs, B-cell-depleted T cells, or T cells were the source of the cDNA or gDNA that made up the material.

Generated by immunoSEQ multiplex PCR, the TCRdb table keeps only in-frame clones and is missing some. The table lists 95,000 to 150,000 clones, 86% of them singletons, with roughly 4% in the top ten. This receptor was obtained from a man aged 35 to 55 with acute or convalescent COVID-19. Sequencing input: peripheral blood.

CDR3 nucleotide sequence: TGTGCCAGCAGCTTATCCCGGGACAGGGCCTTGGGGGAGCAGTACTTC. Amino acid sequence: CASSLSRDRALGEQYF. The chain employs TRBV7-2 and TRBJ2-7; 9 positions agree with TRBD1. Germline assignment: CDR1 SGHTA and CDR2 FQGNSA. The CDR3 totals 16 residues. V lost 2 bases, J lost 7 bases, and 12 bases stayed unmatched.